The 6 T cell receptor beta chains below were found in one sample sequenced in a study of blood T cell repertoires in COVID-19. Profiled with immunoSEQ multiplex PCR; TCRdb holds only in-frame clones, not every one. The table records about 260,000 clones, 70% to 90% of them present only once. The sequenced sample was peripheral blood. The source of these receptors is a middle-aged woman with acute or convalescent COVID-19.

The rearrangement uses TRBV19 and TRBJ1-1; 10 positions agree with TRBD1. CDR3 length equals 15 residues. The V and J ends lost 1 base and 3 bases, in that order; junction bases with no gene match: 2. Germline CDR1 LNHDA, CDR2 SQIVND (reference sequence). CDR3 amino acids: CASSIGTGGYTEAFF. DNA for the CDR3: TGTGCCAGTAGTATAGGGACAGGGGGATACACTGAAGCTTTCTTT.

V gene TRBV2 combines with J gene TRBJ2-1; D not resolved. Per germline, CDR1 SNHLY and CDR2 FYNNEI. The CDR3 is made up of 12 amino acids. Trimming shortened V by 3 bases and J by 6 bases, and 6 bases separated the two germline ends. The DNA of the CDR3 is TGTGCCAGCAGTGAGCGAGTCAATGAGCAGTTCTTC. Its translation is CASSERVNEQFF.

This clone came up many times. The gene calls are TRBV7-9 and TRBJ2-5; D is unclear. In germline, CDR1 is SEHNR, CDR2 FQNEAQ (reference sequence). Trimming removed 4 bases at V and 8 bases at J, with 20 bases between. The CDR3 has 15 residues. The CDR3 spells CASSSKPSTIKTQYF. In nucleotides, the CDR3 is TGTGCCAGCAGCTCGAAACCCTCTACTATTAAAACCCAGTACTTC. The full variable domain, completed using reference TRBV7-9 and TRBJ2-5, is DTGVSQNPRHKITKRGQNVTFRCDPISEHNRLYWYRQTLGQGPEFLTYFQNEAQLEKSRLLSDRFSAERPKGSFSTLEIQRTEQGDSAMYLCASSSKPSTIKTQYFGPGTRLLVL.

This chain uses TRBV4-1 with TRBJ2-1; 12 bases are shared with TRBD2. Unmatched junction bases numbered 4, after V lost 0 bases and J lost 4 bases. The germline V gene has CDR1 MGHRA and CDR2 YSYEKL. This CDR3 spans 17 amino acids. The CDR3 DNA is TGCGCCAGCAGCCAAGAAGGACTAGCGGGGTTATACAATGAGCAGTTCTTC. This codes for CASSQEGLAGLYNEQFF.

This clone was counted a few times. This chain connects TRBV11-2 to TRBJ1-2; the D is unclear. Deletions cut 0 bases from V and 4 bases from J, with 3 bases between. The CDR3 has 12 amino acids. From germline, CDR1 is SGHAT and CDR2 FQNNGV. The CDR3 DNA reads TGTGCCAGCAGCTTAGACTCCTATGGCTACACCTTC. It yields the protein CASSLDSYGYTF.

This chain joins TRBV3-1 (or the pseudogene TRBV3-2) and TRBJ2-7, with 7 bases lining up with TRBD2. Germline CDR1 LGHDT, CDR2 YNNKEL (reference sequence). The CDR3 runs 13 residues. The junction had 5 bases not matched to a gene; V was cut back by 4 bases and J by 5 bases. The CDR3 region is CASSLRGVDEQYV. The CDR3 DNA follows: TGTGCCAGCAGCCTACGGGGGGTCGACGAGCAGTACGTC.